This T cell receptor beta chain was profiled in a study of EBV T-cell therapy then PD-1 blockade in nasopharyngeal carcinoma. CDR3 length: 15 amino acids. Losses at the gene ends were 8 bases for V and 5 bases for J; bases not matched to a gene: 11. Germline V CDR1 and CDR2: MNHEY, SMNVEV (reference sequence). Turning to this clone: As yet, its antigen is unknown.

Produced via immunoSEQ multiplex PCR; TCRdb's table is partial and in-frame only. The top ten hold around 24% of the sample, which has approximately 23,000 clones, 70% to 85% seen once. Described treatment: AdE1-LMPpoly-expanded autologous EBV-specific T-cell therapy followed by anti-PD-1 nivolumab. The receptor was isolated from a man aged 35 to 55 with nasopharyngeal carcinoma. V usage is TRBV27 and J usage is TRBJ2-5, with TRBD2 matching 10 bases. The material sequenced was CD8+ T cells from blood, taken at day -245 from a patient whose treatment included autologous EBV-specific T cells and nivolumab. The CDR3 sequence: CASSSEASGGETQYF. CDR3 nucleotides: TGTGCCAGCTCCAGCGAGGCTAGCGGGGGCGAGACCCAGTACTTC.